The 3 T cell receptor beta chains presented below share a single source sample, sequenced in a study of T-cell memory formation after mild COVID-19. TCRdb ran MiXCR on the 5' RACE reads and lists one entry per CDR3 protein. Of 100,000 to 150,000 distinct CDR3 sequences listed, 15% to 20% were seen once; the top ten hold roughly 5.2%. The sample consisted of PBMCs or a T cell subset sorted from them (not recorded which). These receptor sequences come from a man aged 18 to 30 who had mild COVID-19 (a few samples of this study predate the infection). Cell type and time point are not known.

This clonotype was seen a handful of times. The V gene is TRBV20-1, the J gene TRBJ2-7, with 9 bases matching TRBD2. Germline V gene data show CDR1 as DFQATT and CDR2 as SNEGSKA (reference sequence). Unmatched junction bases numbered 13, after V lost 3 bases and J lost 4 bases. The CDR3 has 16 amino acids. The chain's CDR3 is CSASDPAGGPNYEQYF. As DNA, the CDR3 is TGCAGTGCTAGCGATCCCGCGGGGGGGCCGAATTACGAGCAGTACTTC.

The chain couples TRBV6-2 or TRBV6-3 to TRBJ1-2; a weak D match, TRBD1 (5 bases). CDR1 MNHEY and CDR2 SVGEGT come from the germline V gene. The CDR3 extends over 12 amino acids. The V end was cut by 2 bases, the J end by 8 bases, with 9 bases between. In DNA, the CDR3 is TGTGCCAGCAGTTACGGCAGGGCCGGCTACACCTTC. Translation: CASSYGRAGYTF.

This clonotype was recorded a few times. V and J are TRBV20-1 and TRBJ1-5; D possibly corresponds to TRBD1 (5 bases). Trimming removed 3 bases from V and 7 bases from J, with 13 bases in between. The CDR3 is 13 amino acids. Germline CDR1 is DFQATT and CDR2 is SNEGSKA (reference sequence). This CDR3 reads CSASSGPRQPQHF. Written as DNA, the CDR3 is TGCAGTGCTAGCTCAGGGCCGAGACAGCCCCAGCATTTT.